This T cell receptor (beta chain) was recorded in a study of T cell responses to AZD1222 COVID-19 vaccine. Study outcomes and limitations: Vaccination with two AZD1222 doses was followed by a rise in Spike-specific TCR breadth and depth. Scientists sampled the repertoires only once the peak T cell response had passed. The study reported that nearly half of spike-specific TCRs target unmutated variant regions. Of the AZD1222 recipients, only five to seven were seropositive at baseline.

The germline gives CDR1 MDHEN, CDR2 SYDVKM. The CDR3 is 12 residues long. V was pared by 4 bases and J by 2 bases, with 6 bases between. Worth noting for this clone: Its matching antigen is unknown.

The table came from immunoSEQ multiplex PCR; TCRdb's copy has only in-frame clones and leaves some out. Here the sample spans about 260,000 clones, approximately 93% being singletons. The sample consisted of peripheral blood, taken on day 0 of AZD1222 vaccination. The chain has TRBV28 and TRBJ2-7; D call uncertain. The source of this sequence is an adult in good health. CDR3 protein: CASSSRAYEQYF. CDR3 DNA: TGTGCCAGCAGTTCAAGGGCCTACGAGCAGTACTTC.